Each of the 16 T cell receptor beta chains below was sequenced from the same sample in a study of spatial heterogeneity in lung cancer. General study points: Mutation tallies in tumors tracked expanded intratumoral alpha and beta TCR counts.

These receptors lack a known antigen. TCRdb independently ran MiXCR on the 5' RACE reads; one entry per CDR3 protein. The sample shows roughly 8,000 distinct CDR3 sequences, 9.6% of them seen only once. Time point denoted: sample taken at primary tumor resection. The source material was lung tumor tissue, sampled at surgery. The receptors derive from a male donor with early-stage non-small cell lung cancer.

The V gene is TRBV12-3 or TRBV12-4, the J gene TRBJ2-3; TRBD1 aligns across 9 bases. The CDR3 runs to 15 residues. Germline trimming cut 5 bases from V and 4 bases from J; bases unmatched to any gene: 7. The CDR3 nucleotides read TGTGCCAGCAGTCCGGGACAGGGAGGACCAGATACGCAGTATTTT. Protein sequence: CASSPGQGGPDTQYF.

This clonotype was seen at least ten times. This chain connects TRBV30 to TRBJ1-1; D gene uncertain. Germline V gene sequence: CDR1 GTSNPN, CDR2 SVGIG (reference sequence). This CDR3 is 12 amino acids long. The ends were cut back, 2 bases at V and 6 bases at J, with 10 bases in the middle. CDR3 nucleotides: TGTGCCTGGAGTCCCCGAATGGCTGAAGCTTTCTTT. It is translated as CAWSPRMAEAFF. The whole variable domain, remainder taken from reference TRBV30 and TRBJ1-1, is SQTIHQWPATLVQPVGSPLSLECTVEGTSNPNLYWYRQAAGRGLQLLFYSVGIGQISSEVPQNLSASRPQDRQFILSSKKLLLSDSGFYLCAWSPRMAEAFFGQGTRLTVV.

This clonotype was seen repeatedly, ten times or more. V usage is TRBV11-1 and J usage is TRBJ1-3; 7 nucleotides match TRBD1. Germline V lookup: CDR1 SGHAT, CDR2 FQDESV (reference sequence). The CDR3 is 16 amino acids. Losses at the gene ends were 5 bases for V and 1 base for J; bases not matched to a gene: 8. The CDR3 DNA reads TGTGCCAGCAGCCCAGGGGGGAGTTCATCTGGAAACACCATATATTTT. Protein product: CASSPGGSSSGNTIYF.

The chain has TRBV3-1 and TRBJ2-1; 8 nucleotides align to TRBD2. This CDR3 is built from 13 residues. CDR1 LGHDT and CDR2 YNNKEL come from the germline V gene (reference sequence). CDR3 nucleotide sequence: TGTGCTACCAGCGGGAGCTCCTACAATGAGCAGTTCTTC. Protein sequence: CATSGSSYNEQFF.

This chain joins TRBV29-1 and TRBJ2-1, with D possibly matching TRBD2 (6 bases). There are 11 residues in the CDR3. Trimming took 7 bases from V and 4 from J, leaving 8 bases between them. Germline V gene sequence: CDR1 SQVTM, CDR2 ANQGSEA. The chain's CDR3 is CSGGVYNEQFF. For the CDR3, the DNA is TGCAGCGGCGGGGTTTACAATGAGCAGTTCTTC.

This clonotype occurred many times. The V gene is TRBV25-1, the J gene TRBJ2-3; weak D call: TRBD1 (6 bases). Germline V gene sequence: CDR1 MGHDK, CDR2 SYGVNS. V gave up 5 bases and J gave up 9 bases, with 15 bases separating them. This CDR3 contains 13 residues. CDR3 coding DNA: TGTGCCAGCAGTCCCGGACAGTTCGGAACGCAGTATTTT. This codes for CASSPGQFGTQYF.

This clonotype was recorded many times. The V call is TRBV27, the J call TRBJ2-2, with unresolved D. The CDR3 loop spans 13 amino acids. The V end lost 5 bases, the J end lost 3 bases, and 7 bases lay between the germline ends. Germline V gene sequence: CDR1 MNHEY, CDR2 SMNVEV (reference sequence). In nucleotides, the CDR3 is TGTGCCAGCAGTCCCCGATACACCGGGGAGCTGTTTTTT. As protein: CASSPRYTGELFF.

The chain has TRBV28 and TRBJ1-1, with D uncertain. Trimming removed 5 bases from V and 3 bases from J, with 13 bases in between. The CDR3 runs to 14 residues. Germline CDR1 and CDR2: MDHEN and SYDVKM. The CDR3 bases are TGTGCCAGCAGTACTCCTACCCCGGACACTGAAGCTTTCTTT. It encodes CASSTPTPDTEAFF.

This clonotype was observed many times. CDR3 coding DNA: TGTGCCAGCGCTTACCCCGGGGGGGGCTTTGAGACCCAGTACTTC. Translated, it gives CASAYPGGGFETQYF. V usage is TRBV28 and J usage is TRBJ2-5; 8 bases fit TRBD2. Losses at the gene ends were 8 bases for V and 5 bases for J; bases not matched to a gene: 13. CDR3 length: 15 residues. Germline CDR1 MDHEN, CDR2 SYDVKM.

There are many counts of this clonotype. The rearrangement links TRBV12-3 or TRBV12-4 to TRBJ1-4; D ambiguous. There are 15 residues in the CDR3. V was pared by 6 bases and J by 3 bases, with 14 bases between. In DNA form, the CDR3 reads TGTGCCAGCAGACGGGTGGCCGGGGCTAATGAAAAACTGTTTTTT. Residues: CASRRVAGANEKLFF.

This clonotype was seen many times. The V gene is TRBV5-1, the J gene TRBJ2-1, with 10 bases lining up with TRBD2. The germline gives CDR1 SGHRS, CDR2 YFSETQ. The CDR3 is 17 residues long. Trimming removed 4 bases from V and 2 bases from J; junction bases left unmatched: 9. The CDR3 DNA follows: TGCGCCAGCAGCCGAGTCTTAGCGGGGGGAACCTACAATGAGCAGTTCTTC. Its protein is CASSRVLAGGTYNEQFF.

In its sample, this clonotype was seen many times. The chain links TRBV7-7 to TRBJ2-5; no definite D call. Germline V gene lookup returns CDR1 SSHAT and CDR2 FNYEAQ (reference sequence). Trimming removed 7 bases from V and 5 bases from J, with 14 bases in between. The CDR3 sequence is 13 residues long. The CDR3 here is CASNSDQEETQYF. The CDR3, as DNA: TGTGCCAGCAACAGCGACCAGGAGGAGACCCAGTACTTC.

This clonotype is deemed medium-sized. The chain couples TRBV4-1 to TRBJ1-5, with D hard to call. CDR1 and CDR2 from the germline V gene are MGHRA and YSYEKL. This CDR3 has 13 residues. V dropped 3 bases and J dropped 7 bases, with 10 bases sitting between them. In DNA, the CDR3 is TGCGCCAGCAGCCAGCGGCAGGAACAGCCCCAGCATTTT. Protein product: CASSQRQEQPQHF.

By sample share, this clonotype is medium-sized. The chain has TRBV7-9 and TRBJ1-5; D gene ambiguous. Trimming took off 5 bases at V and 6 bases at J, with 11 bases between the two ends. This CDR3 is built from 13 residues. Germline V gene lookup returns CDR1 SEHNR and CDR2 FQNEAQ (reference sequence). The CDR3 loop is CASSPYPGQPQHF. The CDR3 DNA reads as TGTGCCAGCAGCCCCTACCCGGGTCAGCCCCAGCATTTT.

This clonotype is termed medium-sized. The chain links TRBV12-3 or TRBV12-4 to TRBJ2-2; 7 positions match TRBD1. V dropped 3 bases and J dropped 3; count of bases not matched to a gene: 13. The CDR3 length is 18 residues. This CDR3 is CASSLSATRQGHTGELFF. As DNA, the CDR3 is TGTGCCAGCAGTTTGAGCGCAACAAGACAGGGTCACACCGGGGAGCTGTTTTTT.

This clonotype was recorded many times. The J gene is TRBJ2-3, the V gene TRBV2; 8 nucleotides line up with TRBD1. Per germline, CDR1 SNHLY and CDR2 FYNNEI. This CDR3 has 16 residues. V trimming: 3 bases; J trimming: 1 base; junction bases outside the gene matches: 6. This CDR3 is CASSDRTGTGTDTQYF. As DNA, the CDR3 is TGTGCCAGCAGTGATAGGACAGGGACGGGCACAGATACGCAGTATTTT.